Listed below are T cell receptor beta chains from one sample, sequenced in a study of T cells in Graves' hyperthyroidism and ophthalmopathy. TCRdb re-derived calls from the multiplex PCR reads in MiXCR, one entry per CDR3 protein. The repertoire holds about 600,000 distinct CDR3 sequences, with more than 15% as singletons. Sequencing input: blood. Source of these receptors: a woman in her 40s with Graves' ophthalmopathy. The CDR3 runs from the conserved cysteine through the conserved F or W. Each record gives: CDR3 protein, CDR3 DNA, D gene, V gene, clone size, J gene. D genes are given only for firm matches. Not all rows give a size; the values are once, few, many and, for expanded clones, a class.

CDR3: CASSHPGLAGEKTKTQYF
DNA: TGCGCCAGCAGCCATCCGGGACTAGCGGGAGAGAAGACGAAGACCCAGTACTTC
D: TRBD2
V: TRBV4-1
size: few
J: TRBJ2-5

CDR3: CAIGLAGSETQYF
DNA: TGTGCCATAGGACTAGCGGGATCAGAGACCCAGTACTTC
D: TRBD2
V: TRBV10-3
size: many
J: TRBJ2-5

CDR3: CASSTPGQGFSPLHF
DNA: TGTGCCAGCAGTACCCCGGGACAGGGTTTTTCACCCCTCCACTTT
D: TRBD1
V: TRBV6-1
size: many
J: TRBJ1-6

CDR3: CATSTGKEAQYF
DNA: TGTGCCACCTCGACTGGAAAAGAGGCCCAGTACTTC
D: NA
V: TRBV10-3
size: NA
J: TRBJ2-5

CDR3: CASSWGAQLAGGLNNEQFF
DNA: TGCGCCAGCAGCTGGGGGGCCCAACTAGCGGGGGGCCTAAACAATGAGCAGTTCTTC
D: TRBD2
V: TRBV5-1
size: many
J: TRBJ2-1

CDR3: CASSLLGTGENEKLFF
DNA: TGCGCCAGCAGCTTGTTAGGGACAGGGGAAAATGAAAAACTGTTTTTT
D: TRBD1
V: TRBV5-1
size: NA
J: TRBJ1-4

CDR3: CSARDGRMGLAGGPGETQYF
DNA: TGCAGTGCTAGAGATGGACGTATGGGCCTAGCGGGAGGGCCGGGGGAGACCCAGTACTTC
D: TRBD2
V: TRBV20-1
size: many
J: TRBJ2-5

CDR3: CASSQESLAGSEQYF
DNA: TGTGCCAGCAGCCAAGAGTCACTAGCGGGCAGCGAGCAGTACTTC
D: TRBD2
V: TRBV3-1
size: NA
J: TRBJ2-7

CDR3: CASGGFYEQYF
DNA: TGTGCCAGCGGAGGGTTTTACGAGCAGTACTTC
D: NA
V: TRBV12-3/TRBV12-4
size: few
J: TRBJ2-7

CDR3: CASSLEGLAGGPPYEQYF
DNA: TGTGCCAGCAGCTTAGAGGGACTAGCGGGAGGGCCGCCCTACGAGCAGTACTTC
D: TRBD2
V: TRBV7-8
size: NA
J: TRBJ2-7

CDR3: CSVDGLDKAFF
DNA: TGCAGCGTCGACGGCCTGGACAAAGCTTTCTTT
D: NA
V: TRBV29-1
size: NA
J: TRBJ1-1

CDR3: CASSSILPYNEQFF
DNA: TGTGCCAGCAGTTCCATTCTCCCATACAATGAGCAGTTCTTC
D: NA
V: TRBV6-2/TRBV6-3
size: few
J: TRBJ2-1

CDR3: CASRMDRESHEQYF
DNA: TGCGCCAGCAGGATGGACAGGGAAAGCCACGAGCAGTACTTC
D: TRBD1
V: TRBV5-1
size: many
J: TRBJ2-7

CDR3: CASSIGGLNTEAFF
DNA: TGTGCCAGTAGTATTGGCGGCCTGAACACTGAAGCTTTCTTT
D: NA
V: TRBV19
size: many
J: TRBJ1-1

CDR3: CASSAATGGFTEAFF
DNA: TGTGCCAGCAGTGCAGCGACAGGGGGCTTCACTGAAGCTTTCTTT
D: TRBD1
V: TRBV2
size: few
J: TRBJ1-1

CDR3: CASSQDGFGQYF
DNA: TGTGCCAGCAGTCAGGACGGTTTTGGGCAGTACTTC
D: NA
V: TRBV6-1
size: NA
J: TRBJ2-7

CDR3: CASSTPGGSSPLHF
DNA: TGCGCCAGCAGCACCCCAGGGGGTTCTTCACCCCTCCACTTT
D: TRBD1
V: TRBV5-1
size: NA
J: TRBJ1-6

CDR3: CASGGAATYNEQFF
DNA: TGTGCCAGCGGGGGGGCGGCGACCTACAATGAGCAGTTCTTC
D: NA
V: TRBV7-3
size: NA
J: TRBJ2-1

CDR3: CSATPSLGGRAQHF
DNA: TGCAGTGCTACGCCTAGCCTGGGTGGAAGGGCCCAGCATTTT
D: NA
V: TRBV20-1
size: many
J: TRBJ1-5

CDR3: CASSVSGGGNNNEQFF
DNA: TGTGCCAGCAGTGTCTCAGGGGGCGGGAATAACAATGAGCAGTTCTTC
D: TRBD1
V: TRBV6-2/TRBV6-3
size: few
J: TRBJ2-1